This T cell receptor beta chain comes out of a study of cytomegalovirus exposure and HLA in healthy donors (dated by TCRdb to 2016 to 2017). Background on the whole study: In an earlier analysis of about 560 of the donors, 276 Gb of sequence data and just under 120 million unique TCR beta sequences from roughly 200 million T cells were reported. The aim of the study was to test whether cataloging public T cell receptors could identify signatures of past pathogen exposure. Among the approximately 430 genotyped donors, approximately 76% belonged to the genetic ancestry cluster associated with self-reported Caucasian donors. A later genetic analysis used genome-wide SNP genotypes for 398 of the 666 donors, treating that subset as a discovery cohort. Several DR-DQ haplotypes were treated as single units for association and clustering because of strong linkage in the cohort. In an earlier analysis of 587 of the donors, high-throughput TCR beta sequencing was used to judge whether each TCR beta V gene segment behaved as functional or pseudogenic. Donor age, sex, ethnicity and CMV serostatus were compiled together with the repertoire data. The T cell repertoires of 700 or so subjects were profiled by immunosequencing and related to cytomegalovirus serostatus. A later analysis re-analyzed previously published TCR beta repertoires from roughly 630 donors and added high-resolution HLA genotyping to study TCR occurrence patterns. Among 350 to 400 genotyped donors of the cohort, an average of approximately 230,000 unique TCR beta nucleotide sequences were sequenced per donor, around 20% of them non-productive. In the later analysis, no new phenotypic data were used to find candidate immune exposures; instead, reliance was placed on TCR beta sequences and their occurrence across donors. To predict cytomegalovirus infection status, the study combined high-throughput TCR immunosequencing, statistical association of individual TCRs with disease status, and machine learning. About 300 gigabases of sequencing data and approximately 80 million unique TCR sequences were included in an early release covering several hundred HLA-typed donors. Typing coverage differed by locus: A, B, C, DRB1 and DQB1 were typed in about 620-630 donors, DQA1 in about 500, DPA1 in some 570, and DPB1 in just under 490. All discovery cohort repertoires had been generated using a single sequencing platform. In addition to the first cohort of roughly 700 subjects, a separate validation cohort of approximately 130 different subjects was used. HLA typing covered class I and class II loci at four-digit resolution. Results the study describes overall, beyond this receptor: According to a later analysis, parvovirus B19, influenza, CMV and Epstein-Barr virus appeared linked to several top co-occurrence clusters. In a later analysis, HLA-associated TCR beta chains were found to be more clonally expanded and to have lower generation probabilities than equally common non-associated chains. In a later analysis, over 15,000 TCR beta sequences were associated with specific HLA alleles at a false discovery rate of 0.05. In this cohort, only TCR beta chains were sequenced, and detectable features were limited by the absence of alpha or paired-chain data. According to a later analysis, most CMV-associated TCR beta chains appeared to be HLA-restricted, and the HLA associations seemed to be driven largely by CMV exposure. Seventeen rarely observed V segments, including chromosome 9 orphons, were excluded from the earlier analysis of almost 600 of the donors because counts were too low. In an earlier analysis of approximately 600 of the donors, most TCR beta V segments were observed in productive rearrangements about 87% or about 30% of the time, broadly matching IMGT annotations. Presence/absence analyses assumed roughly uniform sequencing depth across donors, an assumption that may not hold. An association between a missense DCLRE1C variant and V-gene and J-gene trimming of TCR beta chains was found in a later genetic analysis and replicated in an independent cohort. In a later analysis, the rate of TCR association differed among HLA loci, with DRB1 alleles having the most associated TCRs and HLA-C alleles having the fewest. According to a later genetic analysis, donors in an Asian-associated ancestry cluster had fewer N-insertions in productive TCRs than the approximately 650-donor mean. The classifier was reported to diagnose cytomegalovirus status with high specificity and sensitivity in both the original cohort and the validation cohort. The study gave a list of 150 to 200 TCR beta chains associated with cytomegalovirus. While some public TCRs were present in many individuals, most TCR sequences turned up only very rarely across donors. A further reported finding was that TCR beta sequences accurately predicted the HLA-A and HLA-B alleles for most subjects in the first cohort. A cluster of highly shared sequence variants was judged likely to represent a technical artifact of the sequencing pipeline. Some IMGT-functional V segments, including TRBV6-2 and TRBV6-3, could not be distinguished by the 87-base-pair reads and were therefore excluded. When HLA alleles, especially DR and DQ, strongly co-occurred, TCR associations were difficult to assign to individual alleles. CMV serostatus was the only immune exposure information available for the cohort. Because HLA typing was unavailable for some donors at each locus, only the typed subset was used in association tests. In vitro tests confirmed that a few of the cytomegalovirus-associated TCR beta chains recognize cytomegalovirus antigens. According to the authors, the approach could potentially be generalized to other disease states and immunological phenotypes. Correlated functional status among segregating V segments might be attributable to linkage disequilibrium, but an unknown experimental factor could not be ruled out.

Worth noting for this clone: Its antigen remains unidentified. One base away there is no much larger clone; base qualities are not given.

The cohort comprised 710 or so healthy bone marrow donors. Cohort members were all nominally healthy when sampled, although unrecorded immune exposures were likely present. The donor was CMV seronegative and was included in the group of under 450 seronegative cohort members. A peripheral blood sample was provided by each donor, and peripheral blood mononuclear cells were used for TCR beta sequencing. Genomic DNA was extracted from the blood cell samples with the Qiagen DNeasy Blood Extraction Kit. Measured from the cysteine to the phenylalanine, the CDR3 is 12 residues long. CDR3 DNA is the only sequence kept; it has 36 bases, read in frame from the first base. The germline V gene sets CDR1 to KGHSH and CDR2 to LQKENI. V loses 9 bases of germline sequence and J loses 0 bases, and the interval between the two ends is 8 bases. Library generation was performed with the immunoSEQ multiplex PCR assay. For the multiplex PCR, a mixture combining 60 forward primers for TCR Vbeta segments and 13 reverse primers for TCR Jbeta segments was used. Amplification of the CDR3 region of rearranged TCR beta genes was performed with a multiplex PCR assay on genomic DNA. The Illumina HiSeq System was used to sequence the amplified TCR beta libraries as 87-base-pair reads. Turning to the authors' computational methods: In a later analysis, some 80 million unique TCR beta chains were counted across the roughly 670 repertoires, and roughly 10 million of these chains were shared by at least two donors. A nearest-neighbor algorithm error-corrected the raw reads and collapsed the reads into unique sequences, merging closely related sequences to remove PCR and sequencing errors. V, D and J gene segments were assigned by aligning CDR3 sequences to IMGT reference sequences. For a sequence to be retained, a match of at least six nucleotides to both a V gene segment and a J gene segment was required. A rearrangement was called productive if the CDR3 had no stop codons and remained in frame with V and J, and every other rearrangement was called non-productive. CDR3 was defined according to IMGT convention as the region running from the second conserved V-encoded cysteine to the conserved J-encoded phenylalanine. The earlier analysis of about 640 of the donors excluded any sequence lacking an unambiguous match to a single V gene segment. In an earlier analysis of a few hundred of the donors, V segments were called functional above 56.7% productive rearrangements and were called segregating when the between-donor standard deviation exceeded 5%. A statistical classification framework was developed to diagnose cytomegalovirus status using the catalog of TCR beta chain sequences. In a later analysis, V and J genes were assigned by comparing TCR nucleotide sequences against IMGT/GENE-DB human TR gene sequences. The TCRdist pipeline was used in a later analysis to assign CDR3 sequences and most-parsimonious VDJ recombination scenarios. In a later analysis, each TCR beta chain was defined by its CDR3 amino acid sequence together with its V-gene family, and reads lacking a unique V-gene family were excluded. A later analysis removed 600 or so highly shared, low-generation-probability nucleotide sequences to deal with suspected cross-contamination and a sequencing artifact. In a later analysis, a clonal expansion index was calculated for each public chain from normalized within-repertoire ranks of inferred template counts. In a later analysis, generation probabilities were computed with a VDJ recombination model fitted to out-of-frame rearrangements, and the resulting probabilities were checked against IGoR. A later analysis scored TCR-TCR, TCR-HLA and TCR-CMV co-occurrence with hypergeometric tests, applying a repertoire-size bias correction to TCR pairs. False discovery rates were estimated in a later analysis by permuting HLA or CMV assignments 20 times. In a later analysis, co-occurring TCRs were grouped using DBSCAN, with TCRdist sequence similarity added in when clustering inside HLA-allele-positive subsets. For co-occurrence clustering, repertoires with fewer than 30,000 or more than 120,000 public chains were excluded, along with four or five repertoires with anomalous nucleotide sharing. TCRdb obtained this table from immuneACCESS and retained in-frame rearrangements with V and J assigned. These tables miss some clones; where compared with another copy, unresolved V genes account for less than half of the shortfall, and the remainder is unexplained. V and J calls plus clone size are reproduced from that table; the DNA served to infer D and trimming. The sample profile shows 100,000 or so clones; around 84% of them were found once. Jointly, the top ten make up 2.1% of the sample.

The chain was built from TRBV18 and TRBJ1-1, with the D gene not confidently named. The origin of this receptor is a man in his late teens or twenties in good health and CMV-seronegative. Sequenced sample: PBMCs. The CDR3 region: CASALMNTEAFF. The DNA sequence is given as TGTGCCAGTGCGTTAATGAACACTGAAGCTTTCTTT.